The 6 T cell receptor beta chains below all came from one sample that was sequenced in a study of beta chain features in type 1 diabetes. What was sequenced were expressed TCRB transcripts, since all of the isolated RNA had been reverse transcribed. Clones were sequenced by immunoSEQ multiplex PCR, and TCRdb holds only the in-frame ones, with some missing. The repertoire holds 250,000 to 300,000 clones, with approximately 25% as singletons. These receptors' targets are unknown. Whole-study findings and limits: Significant though moderate, a shortening of TCRB CDR3s appeared in all four CD4+ subsets of Type 1 diabetes patients.

The material sequenced was naive CD4+ T cells from blood. These receptors were taken from a woman aged 30 to 39 with type 1 diabetes.

This clone was seen more than once but under ten times. This chain's CDR3 is CSARRDEQFF. DNA of the CDR3: TGCAGTGCTAGACGGGATGAGCAGTTCTTC. The rearrangement joins TRBV20-1 to TRBJ2-1; D gene ambiguous. This CDR3 is built from 10 residues. Trimming took off 2 bases at V and 8 bases at J, with 4 bases between the two ends. Germline CDR1 DFQATT, CDR2 SNEGSKA (reference sequence).

This clone was counted between two and nine times. The genes are TRBV7-9 and TRBJ2-5; 7 nucleotides line up with TRBD1. The V segment lost 5 bases and the J segment 0 bases; nucleotides outside the gene matches: 6. The CDR3 is 15 amino acids. The V gene's germline CDR1 is SEHNR and CDR2 FQNEAQ (reference sequence). The DNA for the CDR3 is TGTGCCAGCAGCCGAACGGGACAGAACCAAGAGACCCAGTACTTC. As protein: CASSRTGQNQETQYF.

This clone has more than one count but fewer than ten. At the DNA level, this CDR3 is encoded by other sequences in the same sample as well. This chain connects TRBV18 to TRBJ2-7; 8 bases align to TRBD2. CDR1 and CDR2 (germline): KGHSH, LQKENI. Germline trimming cut 0 bases from V and 3 bases from J; bases unmatched to any gene: 1. CDR3 length equals 14 residues. The CDR3 DNA sequence: TGTGCCAGCTCACCACCGAGCGGGAGCTACGAGCAGTACTTC. This gives the protein CASSPPSGSYEQYF.

The chain carries TRBV5-1 and TRBJ1-2; 8 nucleotides line up with TRBD1. Germline-derived CDR1 and CDR2 are SGHRS and YFSETQ. The J segment lost 8 bases and the V segment lost 1 base, leaving 16 bases of the junction unmatched. The CDR3 consists of 17 residues. For the CDR3, the DNA is TGCGCCAGCAGCTTGAACCCACCCGAGACAGGGGCCCGCGGCTACACCTTC. It translates to CASSLNPPETGARGYTF.

This clone has just a few counts. The chain carries TRBV9 and TRBJ1-3; D unresolved. CDR1 and CDR2 from the germline V gene are SGDLS and YYNGEE. Trimming removed 0 bases at V and 4 bases at J, with 11 bases between. CDR3 length: 15 amino acids. CDR3 bases: TGTGCCAGCAGCGTAGCCCCCCTTTTGGGAAACACCATATATTTT. Translating it yields CASSVAPLLGNTIYF.

The chain links TRBV25-1 to TRBJ2-2, with 10 bases identical to TRBD2. V shed 3 bases, J shed 3 bases, and the junction held 4 bases outside the gene matches. CDR1 and CDR2 (germline): MGHDK, SYGVNS. The length of the CDR3 is 16 residues. The CDR3 DNA sequence: TGTGCCAGCAGTGATATAGCGGGAGGTTACACCGGGGAGCTGTTTTTT. Translated: CASSDIAGGYTGELFF.